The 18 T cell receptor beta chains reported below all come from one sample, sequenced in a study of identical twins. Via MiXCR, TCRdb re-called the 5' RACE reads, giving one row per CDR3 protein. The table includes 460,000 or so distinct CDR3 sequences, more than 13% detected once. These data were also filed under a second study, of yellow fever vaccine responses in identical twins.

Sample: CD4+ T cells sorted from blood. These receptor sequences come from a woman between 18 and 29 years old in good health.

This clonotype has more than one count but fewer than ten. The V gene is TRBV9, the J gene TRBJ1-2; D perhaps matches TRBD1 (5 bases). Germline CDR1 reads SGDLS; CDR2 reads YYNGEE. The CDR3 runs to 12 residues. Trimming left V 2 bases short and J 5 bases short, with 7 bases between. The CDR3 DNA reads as TGTGCCAGCAGCGTCGACAGTTATGGCTACACCTTC. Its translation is CASSVDSYGYTF. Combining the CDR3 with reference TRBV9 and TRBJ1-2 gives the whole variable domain DSGVTQTPKHLITATGQRVTLRCSPRSGDLSVYWYQQSLDQGLQFLIQYYNGEERAKGNILERFSAQQFPDLHSELNLSSLELGDSALYFCASSVDSYGYTFGSGTRLTVV.

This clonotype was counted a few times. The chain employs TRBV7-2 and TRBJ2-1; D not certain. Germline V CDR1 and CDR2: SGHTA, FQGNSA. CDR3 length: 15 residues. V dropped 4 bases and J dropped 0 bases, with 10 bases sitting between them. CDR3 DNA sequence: TGTGCCAGCAGCTCCCAGACAAGCTCCTACAATGAGCAGTTCTTC. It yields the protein CASSSQTSSYNEQFF.

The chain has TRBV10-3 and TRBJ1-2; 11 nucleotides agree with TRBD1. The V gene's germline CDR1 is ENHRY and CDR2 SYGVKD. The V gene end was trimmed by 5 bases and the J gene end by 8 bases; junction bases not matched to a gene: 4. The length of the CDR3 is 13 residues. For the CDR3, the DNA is TGTGCCATCAGTAACGGACAGGGGGCGGGCTACACCTTC. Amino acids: CAISNGQGAGYTF.

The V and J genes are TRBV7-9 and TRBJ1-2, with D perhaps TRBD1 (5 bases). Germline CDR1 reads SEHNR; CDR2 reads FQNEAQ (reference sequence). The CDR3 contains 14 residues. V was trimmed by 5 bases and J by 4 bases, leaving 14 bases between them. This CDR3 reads CASSAGLHSYGYTF. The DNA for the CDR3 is TGTGCCAGCAGCGCGGGACTCCACTCCTATGGCTACACCTTC.

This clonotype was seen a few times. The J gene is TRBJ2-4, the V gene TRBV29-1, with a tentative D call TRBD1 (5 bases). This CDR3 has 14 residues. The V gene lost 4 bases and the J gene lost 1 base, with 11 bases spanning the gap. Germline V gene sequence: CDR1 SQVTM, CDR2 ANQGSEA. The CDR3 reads CSVGDRGAKNIQYF. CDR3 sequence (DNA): TGCAGCGTTGGGGATAGGGGTGCCAAAAACATTCAGTACTTC.

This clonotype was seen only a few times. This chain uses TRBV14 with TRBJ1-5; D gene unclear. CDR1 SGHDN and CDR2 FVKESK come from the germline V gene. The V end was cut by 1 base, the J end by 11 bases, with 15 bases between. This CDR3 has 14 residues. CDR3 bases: TGTGCCAGCAGCCAAGCCGGCAGTCCGACAACCCAGCATTTT. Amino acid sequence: CASSQAGSPTTQHF.

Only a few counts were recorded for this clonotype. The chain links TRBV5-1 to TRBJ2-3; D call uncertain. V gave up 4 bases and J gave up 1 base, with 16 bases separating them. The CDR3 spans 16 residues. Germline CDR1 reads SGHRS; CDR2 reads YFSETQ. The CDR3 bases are TGCGCCAGCAGCGTCGGGCAGATCGATCGCACAGATACGCAGTATTTT. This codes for CASSVGQIDRTDTQYF.

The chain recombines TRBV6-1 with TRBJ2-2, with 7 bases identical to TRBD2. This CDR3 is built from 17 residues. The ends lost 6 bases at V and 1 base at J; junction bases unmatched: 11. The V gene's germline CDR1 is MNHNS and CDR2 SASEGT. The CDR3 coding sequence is TGTGCCAGCAGCCCCCCGTTTGGGAGGGAGAACACCGGGGAGCTGTTTTTT. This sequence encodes CASSPPFGRENTGELFF.

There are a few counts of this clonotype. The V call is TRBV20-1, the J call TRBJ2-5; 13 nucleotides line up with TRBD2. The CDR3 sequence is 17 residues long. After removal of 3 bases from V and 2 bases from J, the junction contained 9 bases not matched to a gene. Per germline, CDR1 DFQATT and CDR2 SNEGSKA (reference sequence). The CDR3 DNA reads TGCAGTGCTAGGCGTAGACTGACTAGCGGGGGGCAAGAGACCCAGTACTTC. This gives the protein CSARRRLTSGGQETQYF.

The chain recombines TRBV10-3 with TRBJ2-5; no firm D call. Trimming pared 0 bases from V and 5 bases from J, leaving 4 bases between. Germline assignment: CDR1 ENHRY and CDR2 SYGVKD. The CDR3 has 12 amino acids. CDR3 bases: TGTGCCATCAGTGAGTCGTACGAGACCCAGTACTTC. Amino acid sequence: CAISESYETQYF.

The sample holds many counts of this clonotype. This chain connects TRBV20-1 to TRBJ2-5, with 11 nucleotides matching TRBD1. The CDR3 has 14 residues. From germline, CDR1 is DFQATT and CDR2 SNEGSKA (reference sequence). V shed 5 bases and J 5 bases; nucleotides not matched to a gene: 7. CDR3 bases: TGCAGTGCTGACGGACAGGGGGCCGTGGAGACCCAGTACTTC. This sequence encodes CSADGQGAVETQYF.

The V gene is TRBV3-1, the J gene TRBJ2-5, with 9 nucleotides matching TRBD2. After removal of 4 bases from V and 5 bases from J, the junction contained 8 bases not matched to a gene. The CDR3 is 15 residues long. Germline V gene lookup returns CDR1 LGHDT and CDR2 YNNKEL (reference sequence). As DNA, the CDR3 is TGTGCCAGCAGCCCCCGGACTAGCGTAAGGGAGACCCAGTACTTC. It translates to CASSPRTSVRETQYF.

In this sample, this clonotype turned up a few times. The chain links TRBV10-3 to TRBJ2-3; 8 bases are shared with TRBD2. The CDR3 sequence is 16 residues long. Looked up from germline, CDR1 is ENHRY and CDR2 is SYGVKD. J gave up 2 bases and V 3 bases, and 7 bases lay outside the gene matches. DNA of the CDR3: TGTGCCATCAGTGATGGGATAGCGGGATCCACAGATACGCAGTATTTT. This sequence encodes CAISDGIAGSTDTQYF.

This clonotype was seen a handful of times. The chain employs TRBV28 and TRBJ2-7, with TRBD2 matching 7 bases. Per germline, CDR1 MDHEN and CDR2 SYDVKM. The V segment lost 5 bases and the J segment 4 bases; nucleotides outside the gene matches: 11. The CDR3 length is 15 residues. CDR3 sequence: CASSKPGRAVYEQYF. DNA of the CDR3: TGTGCCAGCAGTAAGCCAGGGAGGGCCGTTTACGAGCAGTACTTC.

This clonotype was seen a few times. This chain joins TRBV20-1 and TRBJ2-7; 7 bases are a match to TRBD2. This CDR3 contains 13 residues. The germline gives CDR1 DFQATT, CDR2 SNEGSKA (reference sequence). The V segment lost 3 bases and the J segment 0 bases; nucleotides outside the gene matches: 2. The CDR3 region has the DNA TGCAGTGCTAGGGGGGGGGTCTCCTACGAGCAGTACTTC. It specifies CSARGGVSYEQYF.

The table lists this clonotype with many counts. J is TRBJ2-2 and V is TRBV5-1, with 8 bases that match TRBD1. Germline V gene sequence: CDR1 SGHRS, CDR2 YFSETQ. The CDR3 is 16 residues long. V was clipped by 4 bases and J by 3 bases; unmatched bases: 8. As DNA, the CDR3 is TGCGCCAGCAGCCAAAGACAGGGGCGAGACACCGGGGAGCTGTTTTTT. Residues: CASSQRQGRDTGELFF.

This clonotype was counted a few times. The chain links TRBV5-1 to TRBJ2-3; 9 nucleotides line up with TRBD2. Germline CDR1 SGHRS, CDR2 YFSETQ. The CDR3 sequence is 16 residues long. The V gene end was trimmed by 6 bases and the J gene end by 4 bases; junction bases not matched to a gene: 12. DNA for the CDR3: TGCGCCAGCACCCCACCGAGCGGGGGGCGCGCAGATACGCAGTATTTT. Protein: CASTPPSGGRADTQYF.

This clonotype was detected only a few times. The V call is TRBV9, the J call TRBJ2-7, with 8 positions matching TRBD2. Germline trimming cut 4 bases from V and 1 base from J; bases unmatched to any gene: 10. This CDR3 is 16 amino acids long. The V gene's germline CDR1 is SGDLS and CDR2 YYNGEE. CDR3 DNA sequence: TGTGCCAGCAGCACCTACAATTCGGGGGGGTCCTACGAGCAGTACTTC. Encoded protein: CASSTYNSGGSYEQYF.